The 4 T cell receptor beta chains reported below all come from one sample, sequenced in a study of graft-versus-host responses after intestinal transplantation. No antigen has been identified for these receptors. Assay used: immunoSEQ multiplex PCR; TCRdb lists only in-frame clones, some missing. The sample includes about 120,000 clones, about 95% seen only once; the top ten take over 2.5%. Sequencing was performed on unstimulated CD8+ T cells sorted from spleen or lymph node cells, taken before intestinal transplant. These TCRs come from a human donor who received an intestinal transplant.

The genes are TRBV6-1 and TRBJ2-2; no firm D call. The germline gives CDR1 MNHNS, CDR2 SASEGT. The length of the CDR3 is 13 residues. V lost 10 bases and J lost 3, with 12 bases in between. In DNA form, the CDR3 reads TGTGCCACCGGACCCCCTTACACCGGGGAGCTGTTTTTT. This gives the protein CATGPPYTGELFF.

V gene TRBV14 combines with J gene TRBJ1-2; D perhaps matches TRBD1 (6 bases). Looked up from germline, CDR1 is SGHDN and CDR2 is FVKESK. The CDR3 contains 15 residues. V gave up 8 bases and J gave up 8 bases, with 24 bases separating them. CDR3 sequence (DNA): TGTGCCAGCGCGCCCCCAGGAGCAGGGGCAAGAGGCTACACCTTC. Its protein product is CASAPPGAGARGYTF.

This chain connects TRBV28 to TRBJ1-6; the D is unclear. Germline V lookup: CDR1 MDHEN, CDR2 SYDVKM. V lost 7 bases to trimming and J lost 1 base, with 14 bases between them. This CDR3 is built from 16 residues. CDR3 in DNA: TGTGCCAGCATTAGGCAGGCTGGATCCTATAATTCACCCCTCCACTTT. Amino acid sequence: CASIRQAGSYNSPLHF.

Of note for this clone: One end of the junction does not line up with germline, which may come from a read error. The chain uses TRBV5-4 and TRBJ2-1, with TRBD2 matching over 14 bases. The CDR3 extends over 18 amino acids. The germline V gene encodes CDR1 SGHNT and CDR2 YYREEE (reference sequence). This chain's CDR3 is CASSLGPGLAGAYNAQFF. CDR3 DNA sequence: TGTGCCAGCAGCTTGGGGCCGGGACTAGCGGGAGCCTACAATGCGCAGTTCTTC.